The 23 T cell receptor beta chains in this list originate from one sample, sequenced in a study of blood T cell repertoires in COVID-19. The protocol was immunoSEQ multiplex PCR, while the TCRdb copy is restricted to in-frame clones and leaves out a portion. This table holds 95,000 to 120,000 clones, approximately 85% found once. The specimen was peripheral blood. The receptors here all came from a woman between 55 and 75 years old with COVID-19, enrolled during active disease.

V gene TRBV6-2 or TRBV6-3 combines with J gene TRBJ2-2; 7 bases agree with TRBD1. After removal of 4 bases from V and 4 bases from J, the junction contained 9 bases not matched to a gene. Germline CDR1 is MNHEY and CDR2 is SVGEGT. This CDR3 contains 16 residues. The CDR3 DNA sequence: TGTGCCAGCAGTTCTCCGGGACAGACCATCACCGGGGAGCTGTTTTTT. Translating it yields CASSSPGQTITGELFF.

V and J are TRBV28 and TRBJ2-3; 8 nucleotides line up with TRBD1. The germline CDR1 and CDR2 sequences are MDHEN and SYDVKM. CDR3 length: 16 amino acids. Trimming took 6 bases from V and 2 from J; bases not matched to a gene: 10. The chain's CDR3 is CASRARTGTPTDTQYF. The DNA for the CDR3 is TGTGCCAGCAGAGCAAGGACAGGGACCCCCACAGATACGCAGTATTTT. Drawing the rest from reference TRBV28 and TRBJ2-3, the complete variable domain is DVKVTQSSRYLVKRTGEKVFLECVQDMDHENMFWYRQDPGLGLRLIYFSYDVKMKEKGDIPEGYSVSREKKERFSLILESASTNQTSMYLCASRARTGTPTDTQYFGPGTRLTVL.

This chain connects TRBV7-2 to TRBJ2-4; the D gene is possibly TRBD1 (6 bases). CDR1 and CDR2 from the germline V gene are SGHTA and FQGNSA. This CDR3 has 15 residues. Trimming removed 3 bases from V and 0 bases from J, with 9 bases in between. CDR3 nucleotides: TGTGCCAGCAGCTTTAAACAGGGAGCCAAAAACATTCAGTACTTC. Its translation: CASSFKQGAKNIQYF.

The chain employs TRBV19 and TRBJ2-2, with TRBD1 as a possible D gene (6 bases). Germline V CDR1 and CDR2: LNHDA, SQIVND (reference sequence). Deletions cut 3 bases from V and 4 bases from J, with 9 bases between. The CDR3 spans 14 residues. The CDR3 loop reads CASSMAGVTGELFF. The CDR3 region has the DNA TGTGCCAGTAGTATGGCAGGGGTCACCGGGGAGCTGTTTTTT. The variable domain in full, completed from reference TRBV19 and TRBJ2-2, reads DGGITQSPKYLFRKEGQNVTLSCEQNLNHDAMYWYRQDPGQGLRLIYYSQIVNDFQKGDIAEGYSVSREKKESFPLTVTSAQKNPTAFYLCASSMAGVTGELFFGEGSRLTVL.

The V call is TRBV19, the J call TRBJ1-1, with TRBD1 matching over 7 bases. Germline V gene sequence: CDR1 LNHDA, CDR2 SQIVND (reference sequence). CDR3 length: 15 amino acids. J lost 4 bases, V lost 0 bases, and 5 bases had no gene match. The CDR3 spells CASSIDVSGGTEAFF. The CDR3 DNA sequence: TGTGCCAGTAGTATAGATGTCTCAGGGGGCACTGAAGCTTTCTTT. Using reference TRBV19 and TRBJ1-1 for the parts outside the CDR3, the full variable domain is DGGITQSPKYLFRKEGQNVTLSCEQNLNHDAMYWYRQDPGQGLRLIYYSQIVNDFQKGDIAEGYSVSREKKESFPLTVTSAQKNPTAFYLCASSIDVSGGTEAFFGQGTRLTVV.

The rearrangement links TRBV18 to TRBJ2-1, with D hard to call. The CDR3 totals 13 residues. The V end lost 2 bases, the J end lost 9 bases, and 11 bases lay between the germline ends. In germline, CDR1 is KGHSH, CDR2 LQKENI. This CDR3 reads CASSPNLRVEQFF. CDR3 nucleotides: TGTGCCAGCTCACCAAATCTTCGGGTTGAGCAGTTCTTC.

This clone was counted a single time. This chain joins TRBV10-3 and TRBJ1-1; a possible D gene is TRBD1 (5 bases). The CDR3 is 13 residues long. Trimming cost V 6 bases and J 1 base, with 9 bases left between them. The germline gives CDR1 ENHRY, CDR2 SYGVKD. CDR3 bases: TGTGCCATCAGAGCAGGGCCGAACACTGAAGCTTTCTTT. The encoded protein is CAIRAGPNTEAFF.

Comment on this clone: Germline is not matched at one junction end, which may reflect a read error. The chain links TRBV5-1 to TRBJ1-2, with D uncertain. The CDR3 loop spans 15 amino acids. Germline V gene sequence: CDR1 SGHRS, CDR2 YFSETQ. In nucleotides, the CDR3 is TGCGCCAGCAACTTGGGATACGAGGGAACGAATGGCTACACCTTC. This encodes CASNLGYEGTNGYTF.

The chain carries TRBV5-4 and TRBJ2-6; D possibly corresponds to TRBD1 (6 bases). V was pared by 4 bases and J by 2 bases, with 16 bases between. The length of the CDR3 is 17 residues. CDR1 is SGHNT, CDR2 YYREEE, per germline (reference sequence). CDR3 loop: CASSRTAGGTGANVLTF. The CDR3, as DNA: TGTGCCAGCAGCAGGACAGCAGGAGGTACTGGGGCCAACGTCCTGACTTTC.

The CDR3 sequence: CSVSSGVYYGYTF. Written as DNA, the CDR3 is TGCAGCGTTTCTTCAGGGGTCTACTATGGCTACACCTTC. The chain combines TRBV29-1 with TRBJ1-2; perhaps TRBD1 as D (6 bases). The CDR3 is 13 residues long. In germline, CDR1 is SQVTM, CDR2 ANQGSEA. The V end was cut by 5 bases, the J end by 3 bases, with 13 bases between.

This rearrangement joins TRBV9 to TRBJ1-6; 8 bases fit TRBD1. Germline CDR1 reads SGDLS; CDR2 reads YYNGEE. V was pared by 4 bases and J by 8 bases, with 8 bases of the junction left unmatched. The CDR3 has 15 amino acids. The CDR3 sequence is CASSSHADRDSPLHF. The CDR3 bases are TGTGCCAGCAGCTCCCACGCGGACAGGGATTCACCCCTCCACTTT.

By share of the sample, this clone is medium-sized (0.01 to 0.1%). This sequence joins TRBV27 and TRBJ2-3; TRBD2 agrees at 12 bases. This CDR3 spans 16 amino acids. Germline V gives CDR1 MNHEY, CDR2 SMNVEV (reference sequence). The V gene end was trimmed by 5 bases and the J gene end by 5 bases; junction bases not matched to a gene: 8. The chain's CDR3 is CASSPPTSGGKDTQYF. The CDR3 coding sequence is TGTGCCAGCAGTCCGCCGACTAGCGGGGGAAAAGATACGCAGTATTTT.

The chain couples TRBV27 to TRBJ1-1; the D is unclear. The CDR3 runs 13 residues. Trimming shortened V by 6 bases and J by 4 bases, and 12 bases separated the two germline ends. Germline V gene sequence: CDR1 MNHEY, CDR2 SMNVEV (reference sequence). CDR3: CASSFLRGTEAFF. The CDR3, as DNA: TGTGCCAGCAGCTTTCTCCGGGGCACTGAAGCTTTCTTT.

The chain has TRBV7-3 and TRBJ1-1; TRBD1 is a possible D gene (5 bases). The V gene lost 5 bases and the J gene lost 0 bases, with 13 bases spanning the gap. The CDR3 totals 15 residues. From germline, CDR1 is SGHTA and CDR2 FQGTGA. In DNA, the CDR3 is TGTGCCAGCAGCCTTAACGGACATATGAACACTGAAGCTTTCTTT. The encoded protein is CASSLNGHMNTEAFF.

V usage is TRBV7-3 and J usage is TRBJ2-7; D may be TRBD2 (7 bases). CDR3 length equals 15 residues. Trimming removed 5 bases at V and 7 bases at J, with 21 bases between. CDR1 is SGHTA and CDR2 is FQGTGA in the germline V gene. This CDR3 is CASSLETGGRYEQYF. The DNA of the CDR3 is TGTGCCAGCAGCCTTGAAACCGGGGGGCGGTATGAGCAGTACTTC.

The chain links TRBV2 to TRBJ1-2, with 12 nucleotides matching TRBD1. This CDR3 spans 15 amino acids. V lost 3 bases, J lost 5 bases, and 4 bases stayed unmatched. Germline CDR1 SNHLY, CDR2 FYNNEI. DNA of the CDR3: TGTGCCAGCAGTGAGGGACAGGGGGCAGGATATGGCTACACCTTC. Encoded protein: CASSEGQGAGYGYTF.

This clone was counted a single time. The chain combines TRBV19 with TRBJ1-4; D gene ambiguous. The CDR3 spans 14 residues. Trimming stripped 6 bases from V and 10 bases from J, with 18 bases between. From germline, CDR1 is LNHDA and CDR2 SQIVND (reference sequence). CDR3 in amino acids: CASSEQSWSGKLFF. CDR3 nucleotide sequence: TGTGCCAGTAGCGAACAGAGCTGGTCAGGAAAACTGTTTTTT.

The chain has TRBV2 and TRBJ2-7; a possible D gene is TRBD2 (5 bases). The CDR3 extends over 14 amino acids. V was shortened by 6 bases and J by 5 bases, with 17 bases between the two germline ends. Germline loops: CDR1 SNHLY, CDR2 FYNNEI. The CDR3 nucleotides are TGTGCCAGCAGGGCGGGCCACACGGACGACGAGCAGTACTTC. Its protein is CASRAGHTDDEQYF. Drawing the rest from reference TRBV2 and TRBJ2-7, the complete variable domain is EPEVTQTPSHQVTQMGQEVILRCVPISNHLYFYWYRQILGQKVEFLVSFYNNEISEKSEIFDDQFSVERPDGSNFTLKIRSTKLEDSAMYFCASRAGHTDDEQYFGPGTRLTVT.

The V gene is TRBV23-1, the J gene TRBJ1-2, with a weak D call TRBD1 (6 bases). TRBV23-1 is an ORF; its function is uncertain. The CDR3 extends over 16 amino acids. Trimming removed 2 bases from V and 5 bases from J, with 18 bases in between. The CDR3 DNA sequence: TGCGCCAGCAGTCAAACCCTTACAGGGATTCTGTATGGCTACACCTTC. This gives the protein CASSQTLTGILYGYTF.

The rearrangement joins TRBV19 to TRBJ1-2, with 9 bases aligning to TRBD1. CDR3 length: 13 amino acids. Germline V lookup: CDR1 LNHDA, CDR2 SQIVND (reference sequence). Trimming at V came to 6 bases and at J to 6 bases, leaving 5 bases not matched to a gene. The DNA for the CDR3 is TGTGCCAGTAGCGCGACAGGGGGGCATGGCTACACCTTC. The encoded protein is CASSATGGHGYTF.

The rearrangement joins TRBV19 to TRBJ1-2; 9 bases are shared with TRBD1. V trimming: 6 bases; J trimming: 8 bases; junction bases outside the gene matches: 7. Germline values: CDR1 LNHDA, CDR2 SQIVND (reference sequence). The CDR3 has 13 amino acids. The CDR3 DNA follows: TGTGCCAGTAGCCTGGACAGGGGATGGGGCTACACCTTC. Protein: CASSLDRGWGYTF.

The chain combines TRBV25-1 with TRBJ1-3; a weak D match, TRBD1 (5 bases). From germline, CDR1 is MGHDK and CDR2 SYGVNS. Trimming shortened V by 1 base and J by 2 bases, and 9 bases separated the two germline ends. The CDR3 extends over 15 amino acids. The CDR3 here is CASSEFSGTGNTIYF. The DNA for the CDR3 is TGTGCCAGCAGTGAATTCTCAGGGACTGGAAACACCATATATTTT.

The chain carries TRBV4-2 and TRBJ1-2, with 10 bases aligning to TRBD1. Germline CDR1 and CDR2: LGHNA and YNFKEQ. CDR3 size: 17 residues. The V gene end was trimmed by 4 bases and the J gene end by 3 bases; junction bases not matched to a gene: 11. The CDR3 loop reads CASSPWTGGARYYGYTF. CDR3 coding DNA: TGTGCCAGCAGCCCCTGGACAGGGGGAGCCCGTTACTATGGCTACACCTTC.